This T cell receptor (beta chain) is from a study of cytomegalovirus exposure and HLA in healthy donors. General study points: Cytomegalovirus status was reportedly diagnosed by the classifier with high specificity and sensitivity.

Regarding this clone: The antigen remains unidentified.

The study sampled nominally healthy donors, though unrecorded immune exposures were likely. Trimming stripped 5 bases from V and 6 bases from J, with 10 bases between. The CDR3 loop spans 12 amino acids. Germline loops: CDR1 LNHNV, CDR2 YYDKDF (reference sequence). The PCR ran on 60 Vbeta and 13 Jbeta primers. Assay used: immunoSEQ multiplex PCR; TCRdb lists only in-frame clones, some missing. Of roughly 98,000 clones listed, about 80% are singletons. The sequenced sample consisted of PBMCs. The receptor comes from a man aged 35 to 55 in good health and CMV-seronegative. The chain couples TRBV15 to TRBJ1-1; no clear D gene. DNA for the CDR3: TGTGCCACCAGCGAAATCGGGGCTGAAGCTTTCTTT. Protein: CATSEIGAEAFF.